The 10 T cell receptor beta chains presented below share a single source sample, sequenced in a study of blood T cell repertoires in COVID-19. The repertoire was sequenced with immunoSEQ multiplex PCR; TCRdb's copy has only in-frame clones and lacks some. The table shows 45,000 or so clones, with roughly 87% occurring only once. Material: peripheral blood. These TCRs come from a woman aged 80 or over with active COVID-19.

The count of this clone is one. V and J are TRBV19 and TRBJ1-1; TRBD1 might be the D (5 bases). Trimming removed 7 bases at V and 0 bases at J, with 9 bases between. Germline V gene sequence: CDR1 LNHDA, CDR2 SQIVND (reference sequence). CDR3 size: 13 residues. The CDR3: CASTDRLNTEAFF. CDR3 coding DNA: TGTGCCAGTACAGACAGATTGAACACTGAAGCTTTCTTT.

The V gene is TRBV5-1, the J gene TRBJ1-4; no clear D gene. V lost 0 bases, J lost 4 bases, and 10 bases lay in between. Germline V CDR1 and CDR2: SGHRS, YFSETQ. The CDR3 length is 15 residues. The CDR3 loop is CASSLAVTGNEKLFF. In DNA form, the CDR3 reads TGCGCCAGCAGCTTGGCGGTTACGGGTAATGAAAAACTGTTTTTT.

The rearrangement uses TRBV6-6 and TRBJ2-2; D perhaps matches TRBD2 (6 bases). From germline, CDR1 is MNHNY and CDR2 SVGAGI (reference sequence). CDR3 length equals 15 residues. The V and J ends lost 2 bases and 4 bases respectively, with 11 bases between them. CDR3 region: CASSYGGESTGELFF. CDR3 in DNA: TGTGCCAGCAGTTACGGCGGGGAGAGCACCGGGGAGCTGTTTTTT.

The chain links TRBV6-2 or TRBV6-3 to TRBJ2-6; tentative D call: TRBD1 (5 bases). This CDR3 is 15 amino acids long. Germline V CDR1 and CDR2: MNHEY, SVGEGT. Deletions cut 6 bases from V and 0 bases from J, with 9 bases between. The CDR3 loop reads CASSFDSSGANVLTF. The CDR3 coding sequence is TGTGCCAGCAGCTTCGACAGCTCTGGGGCCAACGTCCTGACTTTC.

V usage is TRBV6-5 and J usage is TRBJ2-4; D not resolved. Trimming cost V 0 bases and J 4 bases, with 7 bases left between them. Germline V gene data show CDR1 as MNHEY and CDR2 as SVGAGI. This CDR3 has 14 residues. CDR3 protein: CASSYSVRKNIQYF. The CDR3 DNA is TGTGCCAGCAGTTACTCCGTCAGAAAAAACATTCAGTACTTC.

The chain uses TRBV5-6 and TRBJ2-1; 9 bases are a match to TRBD1. CDR3 length equals 16 residues. From germline, CDR1 is SGHDT and CDR2 YYEEEE. With V trimmed by 4 bases and J by 9 bases, 14 bases remained unmatched. CDR3: CASSPTGQGSRGEQFF. In nucleotides, the CDR3 is TGTGCCAGCAGCCCTACGGGACAGGGAAGCCGGGGTGAGCAGTTCTTC.

The chain employs TRBV19 and TRBJ1-2; a weak D match, TRBD1 (6 bases). The CDR3 covers 16 residues. Trimming cost V 5 bases and J 6 bases, with 22 bases left between them. Germline-derived CDR1 and CDR2 are LNHDA and SQIVND (reference sequence). CDR3 coding DNA: TGTGCCAGTAGTCGAGCAGGGGTCCCCAAAGGGGATGGCTACACCTTC. Residues: CASSRAGVPKGDGYTF.

J is TRBJ1-1 and V is TRBV4-3, with a tentative D call TRBD1 (6 bases). Germline V gene data show CDR1 as LGHNA and CDR2 as YSLEER. The CDR3 covers 15 residues. Trimming removed 3 bases at V and 1 base at J, with 12 bases between. CDR3 in amino acids: CASSHIDRSNTEAFF. CDR3 DNA: TGCGCCAGCAGCCATATCGACAGGTCGAACACTGAAGCTTTCTTT.

This CDR3 reads CASSLGPLGNTEAFF. The CDR3 DNA reads TGTGCCAGCAGCTTGGGCCCCCTCGGGAACACTGAAGCTTTCTTT. The V gene is TRBV7-2, the J gene TRBJ1-1; D unresolved. This CDR3 spans 15 amino acids. Trimming took off 3 bases at V and 1 base at J, with 12 bases between the two ends. CDR1 SGHTA and CDR2 FQGNSA come from the germline V gene.

This chain joins TRBV12-3 or TRBV12-4 and TRBJ2-7; D possibly corresponds to TRBD1 (5 bases). V lost 3 bases and J 6 bases, leaving 12 bases between the germline ends. CDR3 size: 13 residues. CDR3 in DNA: TGTGCCAGCAGTTTTGGGCAGGGTATCGAGCAGTACTTC. Protein sequence: CASSFGQGIEQYF.